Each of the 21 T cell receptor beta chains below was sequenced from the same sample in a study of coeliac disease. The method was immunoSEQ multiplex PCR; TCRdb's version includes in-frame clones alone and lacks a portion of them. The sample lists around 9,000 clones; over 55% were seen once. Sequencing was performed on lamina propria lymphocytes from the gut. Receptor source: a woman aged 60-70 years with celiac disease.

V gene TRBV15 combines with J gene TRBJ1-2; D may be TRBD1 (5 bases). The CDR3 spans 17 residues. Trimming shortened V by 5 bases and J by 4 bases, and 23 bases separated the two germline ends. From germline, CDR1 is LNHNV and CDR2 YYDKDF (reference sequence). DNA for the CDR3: TGTGCCACCAGCGCCTCAGCAGGGTGTGGAAAGACCTATGGCTACACCTTC. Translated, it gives CATSASAGCGKTYGYTF.

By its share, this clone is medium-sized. CDR3 sequence reads: CAWRTSVSWRFHEQFF. In nucleotides, the CDR3 is TGTGCCTGGAGGACTAGCGTTTCTTGGAGGTTCCATGAGCAGTTCTTC. The chain employs TRBV30 and TRBJ2-1, with 8 bases aligning to TRBD2. CDR3 length: 16 residues. V shed 3 bases and J 8 bases; nucleotides not matched to a gene: 15. Germline V gene sequence: CDR1 GTSNPN, CDR2 SVGIG (reference sequence).

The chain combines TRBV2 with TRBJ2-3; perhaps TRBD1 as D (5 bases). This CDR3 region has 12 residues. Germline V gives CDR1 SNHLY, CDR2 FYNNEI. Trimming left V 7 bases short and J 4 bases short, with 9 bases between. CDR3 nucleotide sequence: TGTGCCAGCACAGGGCTGGCAGATACGCAGTATTTT. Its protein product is CASTGLADTQYF.

DNA of the CDR3: TGTGCCAGTAGTATCTCAGGGGCTGTTCGCTACGAGCAGTACTTC. Translation gives CASSISGAVRYEQYF. The rearrangement uses TRBV19 and TRBJ2-7; D may be TRBD1 (6 bases). CDR3 length: 15 residues. Germline lookup yields CDR1 LNHDA and CDR2 SQIVND (reference sequence). V shed 3 bases and J shed 3 bases, with 15 bases lying between them. The full variable domain, its missing parts supplied by reference TRBV19 and TRBJ2-7, is DGGITQSPKYLFRKEGQNVTLSCEQNLNHDAMYWYRQDPGQGLRLIYYSQIVNDFQKGDIAEGYSVSREKKESFPLTVTSAQKNPTAFYLCASSISGAVRYEQYFGPGTRLTVT.

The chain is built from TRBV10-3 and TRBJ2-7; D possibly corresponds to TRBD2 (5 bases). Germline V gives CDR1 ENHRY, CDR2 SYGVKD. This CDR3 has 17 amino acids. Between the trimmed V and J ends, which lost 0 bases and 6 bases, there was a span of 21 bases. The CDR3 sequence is CAISESRVGPPHGEQYF. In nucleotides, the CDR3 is TGTGCCATCAGTGAGTCGAGGGTTGGACCTCCCCACGGCGAGCAGTACTTC.

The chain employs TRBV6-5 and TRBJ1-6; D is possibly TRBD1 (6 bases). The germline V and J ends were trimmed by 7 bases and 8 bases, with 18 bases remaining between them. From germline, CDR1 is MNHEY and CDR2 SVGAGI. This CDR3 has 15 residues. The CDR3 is CASIFLGGADSPLHF. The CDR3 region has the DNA TGTGCCAGCATCTTCCTAGGGGGGGCTGATTCACCCCTCCACTTT.

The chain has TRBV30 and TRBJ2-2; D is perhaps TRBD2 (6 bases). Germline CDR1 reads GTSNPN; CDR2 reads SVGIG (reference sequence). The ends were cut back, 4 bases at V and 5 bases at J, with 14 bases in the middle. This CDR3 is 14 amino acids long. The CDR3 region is CAWTVGGRTGELFF. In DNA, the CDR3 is TGTGCCTGGACAGTCGGGGGTAGAACCGGGGAGCTGTTTTTT.

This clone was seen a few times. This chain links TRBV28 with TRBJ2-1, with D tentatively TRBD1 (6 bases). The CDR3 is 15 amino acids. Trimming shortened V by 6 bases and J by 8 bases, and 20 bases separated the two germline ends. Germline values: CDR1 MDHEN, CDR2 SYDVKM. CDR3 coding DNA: TGTGCCAGCAGACCCCACAGGGTCGAGTACGATGAGCAGTTCTTC. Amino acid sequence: CASRPHRVEYDEQFF.

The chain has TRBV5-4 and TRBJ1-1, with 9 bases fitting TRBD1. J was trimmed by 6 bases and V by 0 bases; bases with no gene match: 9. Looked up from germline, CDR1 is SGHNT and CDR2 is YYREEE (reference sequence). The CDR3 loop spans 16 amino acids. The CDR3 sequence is CASSLGPGQGKAEAFF. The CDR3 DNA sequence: TGTGCCAGCAGCTTGGGTCCAGGACAGGGGAAAGCTGAAGCTTTCTTT.

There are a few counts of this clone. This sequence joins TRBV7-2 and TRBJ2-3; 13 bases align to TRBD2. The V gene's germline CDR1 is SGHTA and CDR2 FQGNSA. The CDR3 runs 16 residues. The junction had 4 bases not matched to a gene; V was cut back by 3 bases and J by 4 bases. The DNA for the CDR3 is TGTGCCAGCAGCTTGGGACTAGCGGGAAATGCAGATACGCAGTATTTT. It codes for CASSLGLAGNADTQYF.

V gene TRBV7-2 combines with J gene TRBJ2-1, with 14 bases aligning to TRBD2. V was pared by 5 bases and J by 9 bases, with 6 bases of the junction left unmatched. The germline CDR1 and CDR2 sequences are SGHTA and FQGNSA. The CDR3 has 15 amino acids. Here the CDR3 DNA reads TGTGCCAGCAGCGCGGGACTAGCGGGAGTGGGTGAGCAGTTCTTC. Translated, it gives CASSAGLAGVGEQFF.

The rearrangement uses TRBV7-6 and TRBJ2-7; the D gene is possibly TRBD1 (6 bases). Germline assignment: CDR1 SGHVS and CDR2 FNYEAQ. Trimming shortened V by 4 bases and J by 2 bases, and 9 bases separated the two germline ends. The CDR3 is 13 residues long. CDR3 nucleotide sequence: TGTGCCAGCAGCTGGGGACAAGCCTACGAGCAGTACTTC. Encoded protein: CASSWGQAYEQYF. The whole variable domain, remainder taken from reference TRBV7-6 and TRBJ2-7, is GAGVSQSPRYKVTKRGQDVALRCDPISGHVSLYWYRQALGQGPEFLTYFNYEAQQDKSGLPNDRFSAERPEGSISTLTIQRTEQRDSAMYRCASSWGQAYEQYFGPGTRLTVT.

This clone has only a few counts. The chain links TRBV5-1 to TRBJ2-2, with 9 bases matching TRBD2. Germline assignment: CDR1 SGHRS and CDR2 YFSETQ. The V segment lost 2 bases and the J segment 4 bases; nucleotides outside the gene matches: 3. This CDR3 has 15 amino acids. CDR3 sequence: CASSFSGGRTGELFF. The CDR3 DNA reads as TGCGCCAGCAGCTTCAGCGGGGGGCGCACCGGGGAGCTGTTTTTT.

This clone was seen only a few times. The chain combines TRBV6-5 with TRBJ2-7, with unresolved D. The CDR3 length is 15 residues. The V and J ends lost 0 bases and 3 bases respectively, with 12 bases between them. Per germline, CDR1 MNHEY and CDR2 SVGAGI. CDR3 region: CASSYSSGFDYEQYF. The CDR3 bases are TGTGCCAGCAGTTACTCGTCCGGGTTTGACTACGAGCAGTACTTC.

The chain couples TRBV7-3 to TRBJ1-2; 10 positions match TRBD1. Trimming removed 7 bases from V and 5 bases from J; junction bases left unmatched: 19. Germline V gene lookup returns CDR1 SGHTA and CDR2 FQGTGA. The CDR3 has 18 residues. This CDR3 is CASTSVRDRGLSTYGYTF. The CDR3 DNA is TGTGCCAGCACCTCCGTCCGGGACAGGGGACTATCAACTTATGGCTACACCTTC.

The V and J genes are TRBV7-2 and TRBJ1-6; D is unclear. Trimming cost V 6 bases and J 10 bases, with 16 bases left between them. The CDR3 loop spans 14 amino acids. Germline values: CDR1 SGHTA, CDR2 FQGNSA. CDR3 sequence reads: CASSPSSEFSPLHF. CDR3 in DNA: TGTGCCAGCAGTCCGAGCAGCGAATTCTCACCCCTCCACTTT.

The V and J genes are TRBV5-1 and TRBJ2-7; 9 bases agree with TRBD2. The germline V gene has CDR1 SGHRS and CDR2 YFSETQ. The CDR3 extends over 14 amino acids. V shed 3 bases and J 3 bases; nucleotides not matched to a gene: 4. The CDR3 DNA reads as TGCGCCAGCAGCTATAGTAGCGGGGGCTACGAGCAGTACTTC. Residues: CASSYSSGGYEQYF.

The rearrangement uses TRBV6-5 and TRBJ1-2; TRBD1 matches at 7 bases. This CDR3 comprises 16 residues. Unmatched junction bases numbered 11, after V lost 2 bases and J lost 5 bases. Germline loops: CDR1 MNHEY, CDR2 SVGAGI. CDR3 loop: CASSYDRVVYGYGYTF. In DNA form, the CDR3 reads TGTGCCAGCAGTTACGACAGGGTAGTCTATGGATATGGCTACACCTTC.

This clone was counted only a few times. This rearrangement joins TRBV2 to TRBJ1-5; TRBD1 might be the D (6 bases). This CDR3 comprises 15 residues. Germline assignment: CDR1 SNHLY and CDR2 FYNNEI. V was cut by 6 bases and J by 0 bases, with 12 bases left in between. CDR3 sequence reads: CASSQTGYSNQPQHF. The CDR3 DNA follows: TGTGCCAGCAGCCAAACAGGGTATAGCAATCAGCCCCAGCATTTT.

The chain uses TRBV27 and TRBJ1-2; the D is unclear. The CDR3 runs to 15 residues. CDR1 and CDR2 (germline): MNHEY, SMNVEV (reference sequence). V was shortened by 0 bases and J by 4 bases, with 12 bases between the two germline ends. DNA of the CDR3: TGTGCCAGCAGTTTATCAGCGGGGTTGAGCTATGGCTACACCTTC. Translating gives CASSLSAGLSYGYTF.

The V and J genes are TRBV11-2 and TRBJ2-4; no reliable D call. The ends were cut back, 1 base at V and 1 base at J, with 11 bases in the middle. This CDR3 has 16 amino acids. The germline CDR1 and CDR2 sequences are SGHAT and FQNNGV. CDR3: CASSLVSSKAKNIQYF. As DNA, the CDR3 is TGTGCCAGCAGCTTAGTGTCCAGTAAGGCCAAAAACATTCAGTACTTC.